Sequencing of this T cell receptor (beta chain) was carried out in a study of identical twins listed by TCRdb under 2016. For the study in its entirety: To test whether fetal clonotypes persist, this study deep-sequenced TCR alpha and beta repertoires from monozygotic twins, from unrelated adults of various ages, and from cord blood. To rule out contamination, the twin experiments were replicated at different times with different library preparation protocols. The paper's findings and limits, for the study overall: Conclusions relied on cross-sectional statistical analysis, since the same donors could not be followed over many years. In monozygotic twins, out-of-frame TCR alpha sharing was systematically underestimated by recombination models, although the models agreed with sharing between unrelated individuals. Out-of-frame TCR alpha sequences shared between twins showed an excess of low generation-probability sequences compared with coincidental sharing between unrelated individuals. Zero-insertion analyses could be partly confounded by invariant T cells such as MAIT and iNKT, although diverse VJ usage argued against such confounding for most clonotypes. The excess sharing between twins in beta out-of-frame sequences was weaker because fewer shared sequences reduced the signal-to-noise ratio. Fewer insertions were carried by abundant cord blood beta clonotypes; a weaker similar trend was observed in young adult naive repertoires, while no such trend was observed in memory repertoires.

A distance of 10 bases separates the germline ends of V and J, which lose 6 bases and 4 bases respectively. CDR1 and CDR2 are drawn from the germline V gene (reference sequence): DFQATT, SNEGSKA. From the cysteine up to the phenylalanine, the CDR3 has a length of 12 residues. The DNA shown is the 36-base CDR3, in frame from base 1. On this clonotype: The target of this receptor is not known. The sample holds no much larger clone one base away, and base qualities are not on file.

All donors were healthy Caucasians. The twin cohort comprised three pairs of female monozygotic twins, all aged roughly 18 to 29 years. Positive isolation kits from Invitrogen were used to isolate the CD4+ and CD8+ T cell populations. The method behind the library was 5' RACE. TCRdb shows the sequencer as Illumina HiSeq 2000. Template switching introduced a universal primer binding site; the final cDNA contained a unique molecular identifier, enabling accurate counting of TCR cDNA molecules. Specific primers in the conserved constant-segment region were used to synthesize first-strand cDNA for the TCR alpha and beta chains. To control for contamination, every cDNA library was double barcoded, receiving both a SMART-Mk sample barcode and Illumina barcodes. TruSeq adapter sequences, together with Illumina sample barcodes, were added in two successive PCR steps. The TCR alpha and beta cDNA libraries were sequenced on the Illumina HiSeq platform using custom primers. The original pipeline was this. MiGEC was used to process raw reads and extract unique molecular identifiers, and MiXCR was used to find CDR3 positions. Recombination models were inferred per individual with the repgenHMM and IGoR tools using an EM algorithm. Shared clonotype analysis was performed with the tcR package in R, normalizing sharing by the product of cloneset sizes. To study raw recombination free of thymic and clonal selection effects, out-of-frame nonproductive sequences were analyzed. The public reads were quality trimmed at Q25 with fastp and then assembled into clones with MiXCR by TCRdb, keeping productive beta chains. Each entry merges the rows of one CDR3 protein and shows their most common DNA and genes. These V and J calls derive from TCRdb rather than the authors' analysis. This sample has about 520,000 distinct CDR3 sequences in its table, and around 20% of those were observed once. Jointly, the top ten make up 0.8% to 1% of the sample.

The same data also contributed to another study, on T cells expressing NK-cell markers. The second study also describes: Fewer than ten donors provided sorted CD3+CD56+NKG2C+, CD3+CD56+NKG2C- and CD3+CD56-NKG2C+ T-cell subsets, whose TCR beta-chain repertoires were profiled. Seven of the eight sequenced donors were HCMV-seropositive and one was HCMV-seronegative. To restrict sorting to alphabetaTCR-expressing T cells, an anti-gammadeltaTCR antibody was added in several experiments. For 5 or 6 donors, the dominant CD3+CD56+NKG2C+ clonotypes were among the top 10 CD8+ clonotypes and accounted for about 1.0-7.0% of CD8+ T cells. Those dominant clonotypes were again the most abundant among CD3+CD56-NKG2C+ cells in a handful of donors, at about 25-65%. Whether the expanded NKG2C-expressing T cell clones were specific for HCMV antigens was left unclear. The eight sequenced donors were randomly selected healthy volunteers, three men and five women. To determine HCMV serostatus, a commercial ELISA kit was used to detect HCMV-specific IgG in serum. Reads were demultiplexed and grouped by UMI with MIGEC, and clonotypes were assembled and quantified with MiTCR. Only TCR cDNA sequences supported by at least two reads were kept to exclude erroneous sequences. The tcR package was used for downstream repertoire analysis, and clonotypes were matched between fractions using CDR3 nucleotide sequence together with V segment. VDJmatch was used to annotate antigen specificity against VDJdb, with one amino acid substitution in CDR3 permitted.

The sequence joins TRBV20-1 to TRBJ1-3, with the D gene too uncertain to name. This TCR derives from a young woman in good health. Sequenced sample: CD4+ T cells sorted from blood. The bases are TGCAGTGCCCCGGACGTGGGAAACACCATATATTTT. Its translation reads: CSAPDVGNTIYF.